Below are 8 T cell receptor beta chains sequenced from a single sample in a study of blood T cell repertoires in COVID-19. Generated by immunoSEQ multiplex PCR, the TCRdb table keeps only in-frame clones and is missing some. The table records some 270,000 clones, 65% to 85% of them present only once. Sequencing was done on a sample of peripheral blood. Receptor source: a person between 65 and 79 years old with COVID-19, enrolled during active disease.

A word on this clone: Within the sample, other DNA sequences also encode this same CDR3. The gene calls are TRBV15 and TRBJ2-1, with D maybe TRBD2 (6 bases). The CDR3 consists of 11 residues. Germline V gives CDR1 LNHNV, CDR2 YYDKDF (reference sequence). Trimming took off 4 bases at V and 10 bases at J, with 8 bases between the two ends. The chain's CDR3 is CATSTLAEQFF. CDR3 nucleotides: TGTGCCACCAGCACCCTAGCGGAGCAGTTCTTC.

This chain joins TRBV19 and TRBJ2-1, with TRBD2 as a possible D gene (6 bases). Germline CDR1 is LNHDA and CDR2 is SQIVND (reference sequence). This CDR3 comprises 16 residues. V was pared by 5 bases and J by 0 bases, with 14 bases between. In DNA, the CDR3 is TGTGCCAGTAGTGTTAGAGGGACTGGCTCCTACAATGAGCAGTTCTTC. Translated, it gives CASSVRGTGSYNEQFF.

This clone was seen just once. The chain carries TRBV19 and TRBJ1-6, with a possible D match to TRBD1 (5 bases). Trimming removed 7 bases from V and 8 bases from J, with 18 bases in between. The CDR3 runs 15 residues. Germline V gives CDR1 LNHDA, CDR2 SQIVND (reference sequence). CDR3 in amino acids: CASTSVGGLDSPLHF. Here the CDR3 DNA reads TGTGCCAGTACCTCGGTGGGGGGGTTGGATTCACCCCTCCACTTT.

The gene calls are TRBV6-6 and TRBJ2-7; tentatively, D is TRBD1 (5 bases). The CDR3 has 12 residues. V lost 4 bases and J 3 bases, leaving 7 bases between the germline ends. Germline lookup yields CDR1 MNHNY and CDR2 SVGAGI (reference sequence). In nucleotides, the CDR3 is TGTGCCAGCAGTTTAGGGGACTACGAGCAGTACTTC. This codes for CASSLGDYEQYF.

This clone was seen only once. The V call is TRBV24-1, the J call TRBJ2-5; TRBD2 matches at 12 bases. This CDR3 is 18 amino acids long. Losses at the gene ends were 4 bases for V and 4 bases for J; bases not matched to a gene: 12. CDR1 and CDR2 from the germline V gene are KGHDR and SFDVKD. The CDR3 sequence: CATSDRGLAGPPPETQYF. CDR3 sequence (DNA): TGTGCCACCAGTGACAGAGGACTAGCGGGGCCCCCCCCAGAGACCCAGTACTTC.

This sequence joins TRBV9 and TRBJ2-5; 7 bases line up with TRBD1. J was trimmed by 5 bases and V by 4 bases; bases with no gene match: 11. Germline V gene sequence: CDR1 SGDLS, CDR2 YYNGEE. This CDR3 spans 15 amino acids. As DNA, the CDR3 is TGTGCCAGCAGCCGACAGGGCCGGCGTGATGAGACCCAGTACTTC. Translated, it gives CASSRQGRRDETQYF.

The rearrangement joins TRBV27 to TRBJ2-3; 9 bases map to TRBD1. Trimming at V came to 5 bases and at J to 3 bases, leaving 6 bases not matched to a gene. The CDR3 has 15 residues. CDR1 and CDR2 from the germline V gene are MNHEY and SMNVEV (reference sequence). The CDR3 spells CASSAGTGWTDTQYF. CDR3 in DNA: TGTGCCAGCAGTGCCGGGACAGGGTGGACAGATACGCAGTATTTT.

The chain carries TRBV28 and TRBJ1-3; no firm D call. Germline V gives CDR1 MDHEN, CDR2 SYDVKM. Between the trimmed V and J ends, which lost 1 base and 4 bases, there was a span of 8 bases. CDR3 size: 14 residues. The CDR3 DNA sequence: TGTGCCAGCAGTTTATTGAACAGAGGAAACACCATATATTTT. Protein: CASSLLNRGNTIYF.